The 19 T cell receptor beta chains below were found in one sample sequenced in a study of blood T cell repertoires in COVID-19. The repertoire was sequenced with immunoSEQ multiplex PCR; TCRdb's copy has only in-frame clones and lacks some. The table shows about 280,000 clones, with about 85% occurring only once. The sequenced material came from PBMCs or T cells enriched from blood (not recorded which). The source of these receptors is a woman in her 50s who had recovered from COVID-19.

The chain combines TRBV11-3 with TRBJ2-1; 8 bases are a match to TRBD2. This CDR3 contains 14 residues. From germline, CDR1 is SGHNT and CDR2 YENEEA. After removal of 4 bases from V and 7 bases from J, the junction contained 6 bases not matched to a gene. CDR3 in DNA: TGTGCCAGCAGCTCCCGGGAGGGGAGGAATGAGCAGTTCTTC. Encoded protein: CASSSREGRNEQFF.

V usage is TRBV18 and J usage is TRBJ1-6, with TRBD1 matching 10 bases. The V gene end was trimmed by 3 bases and the J gene end by 9 bases; junction bases not matched to a gene: 5. The CDR3 has 15 residues. The germline gives CDR1 KGHSH, CDR2 LQKENI. In nucleotides, the CDR3 is TGTGCCAGCTCACCTCAGACAGGGGGCATTTCACCCCTCCACTTT. This gives the protein CASSPQTGGISPLHF.

The CDR3 reads CASSLGRGPLWAFF. CDR3 DNA sequence: TGTGCCAGCAGCTTGGGGAGGGGGCCCCTATGGGCTTTCTTT. V gene TRBV5-6 combines with J gene TRBJ1-1, with 7 bases matching TRBD1. The CDR3 loop spans 14 amino acids. CDR1 SGHDT and CDR2 YYEEEE come from the germline V gene. V shed 0 bases and J 11 bases; nucleotides not matched to a gene: 10.

The CDR3: CASSSFVAGTEAFF. CDR3 sequence (DNA): TGTGCCAGCAGCTCGTTCGTGGCAGGCACTGAAGCTTTCTTT. The chain has TRBV7-2 and TRBJ1-1; D is ambiguous. V lost 4 bases and J 4 bases, leaving 13 bases between the germline ends. CDR1 is SGHTA, CDR2 FQGNSA, per germline. The CDR3 length is 14 residues.

This clone appeared a few times. One end of the junction does not line up with germline, which may come from a read error. The chain uses TRBV19 and TRBJ1-1; TRBD1 agrees at 9 bases. The CDR3 has 8 amino acids. The germline gives CDR1 LNHDA, CDR2 SQIVND (reference sequence). CDR3 protein: CASGDRDF. CDR3 nucleotide sequence: TGTGCCAGCGGGGACAGGGACTTT.

The chain uses TRBV6-5 and TRBJ2-3; the match to TRBD1 covers 7 bases. With 4 bases clipped from V and 4 bases from J, the junction kept 5 bases outside the gene matches. This CDR3 spans 14 amino acids. Germline CDR1 reads MNHEY; CDR2 reads SVGAGI. The CDR3 bases are TGTGCCAGCAGTTCGACAGGGCGGGCAGATACGCAGTATTTT. Amino acids: CASSSTGRADTQYF.

The chain joins TRBV9 to TRBJ2-3; 9 positions agree with TRBD2. CDR1 and CDR2 (germline): SGDLS, YYNGEE. CDR3 length: 16 residues. V shed 4 bases, J shed 2 bases, and the junction held 8 bases outside the gene matches. As DNA, the CDR3 is TGTGCCAGCAGCTATCTAGCGGGATCCTCCACAGATACGCAGTATTTT. Its protein is CASSYLAGSSTDTQYF. The variable domain in full, with the rest retrieved from reference TRBV9 and TRBJ2-3, is DSGVTQTPKHLITATGQRVTLRCSPRSGDLSVYWYQQSLDQGLQFLIQYYNGEERAKGNILERFSAQQFPDLHSELNLSSLELGDSALYFCASSYLAGSSTDTQYFGPGTRLTVL.

The genes are TRBV25-1 and TRBJ1-6, with TRBD1 matching over 8 bases. Losses at the gene ends were 8 bases for V and 7 bases for J; bases not matched to a gene: 4. Germline assignment: CDR1 MGHDK and CDR2 SYGVNS. CDR3 size: 13 residues. Here the CDR3 DNA reads TGTGCCAGCCAGGGACAGGCCAATTCACCCCTCCACTTT. Protein product: CASQGQANSPLHF.

Here the CDR3 reads CASSFRSGRGTDTQYF. The DNA for the CDR3 is TGTGCCAGCAGTTTTCGTTCCGGGAGGGGCACAGATACGCAGTATTTT. This chain joins TRBV27 and TRBJ2-3, with TRBD2 identical over 8 bases. Unmatched junction bases numbered 6, after V lost 3 bases and J lost 1 base. The CDR3 sequence is 16 residues long. CDR1 is MNHEY, CDR2 SMNVEV, per germline (reference sequence).

The CDR3 reads CASSRGGVVGTEAFF. DNA for the CDR3: TGTGCCAGCAGCCGAGGGGGGGTGGTGGGCACTGAAGCTTTCTTT. The chain links TRBV9 to TRBJ1-1; weak D call: TRBD1 (6 bases). The CDR3 has 15 residues. Germline V gene sequence: CDR1 SGDLS, CDR2 YYNGEE. The V end was cut by 4 bases, the J end by 4 bases, with 17 bases between.

The CDR3 bases are TGTGCCAGTAGTATAAACAGGGAAGGCAATCAGCCCCAGCATTTT. Protein product: CASSINREGNQPQHF. The J gene is TRBJ1-5, the V gene TRBV19, with D possibly being TRBD1 (6 bases). V shed 2 bases and J shed 2 bases, with 10 bases lying between them. CDR3 length equals 15 residues. Germline loops: CDR1 LNHDA, CDR2 SQIVND (reference sequence). The full variable domain, in which reference TRBV19 and TRBJ1-5 provide the parts outside the CDR3, is DGGITQSPKYLFRKEGQNVTLSCEQNLNHDAMYWYRQDPGQGLRLIYYSQIVNDFQKGDIAEGYSVSREKKESFPLTVTSAQKNPTAFYLCASSINREGNQPQHFGDGTRLSIL.

V and J are TRBV7-8 and TRBJ1-4; a weak D match, TRBD1 (6 bases). The germline V and J ends were trimmed by 5 bases and 4 bases, with 14 bases remaining between them. The CDR3 extends over 15 amino acids. From germline, CDR1 is SGHVS and CDR2 FQNEAQ. CDR3 bases: TGTGCCAGCAGCCAGAATACAGGGCGTAATGAAAAACTGTTTTTT. Translating gives CASSQNTGRNEKLFF.

This clone was observed a few times. The chain has TRBV7-9 and TRBJ2-1, with 7 nucleotides matching TRBD1. This CDR3 comprises 16 residues. With V trimmed by 4 bases and J by 0 bases, 6 bases remained unmatched. CDR1 and CDR2 (germline): SEHNR, FQNEAQ (reference sequence). For the CDR3, the DNA is TGTGCCAGCAGCTCCCGACAGGGCTACTCCTACAATGAGCAGTTCTTC. Its protein is CASSSRQGYSYNEQFF.

The chain has TRBV20-1 and TRBJ2-1; D is uncertain. CDR1 DFQATT and CDR2 SNEGSKA come from the germline V gene (reference sequence). V lost 3 bases, J lost 10 bases, and 16 bases lay in between. There are 13 residues in the CDR3. The CDR3 loop reads CSASQPRSGEQFF. The CDR3 DNA is TGCAGTGCTAGTCAACCCCGTTCCGGGGAGCAGTTCTTC.

This clone was counted ten times or more. This same CDR3 is encoded by further DNA sequences in the sample. V usage is TRBV7-9 and J usage is TRBJ1-6, with 7 bases aligning to TRBD1. Germline V gene lookup returns CDR1 SEHNR and CDR2 FQNEAQ (reference sequence). CDR3 length: 16 residues. V shed 1 base and J 3 bases; nucleotides not matched to a gene: 3. CDR3 protein: CASSLGQGFYNSPLHF. In DNA, the CDR3 is TGTGCCAGCAGCTTAGGACAGGGCTTCTATAATTCACCCCTCCACTTT.

The genes are TRBV6-5 and TRBJ1-2, with D uncertain. V lost 8 bases and J 4 bases, leaving 14 bases between the germline ends. Per germline, CDR1 MNHEY and CDR2 SVGAGI. The CDR3 is 13 amino acids. CDR3 loop: CASSVGEGYGYTF. In nucleotides, the CDR3 is TGTGCCAGCTCTGTCGGGGAGGGCTATGGCTACACCTTC.

V gene TRBV5-6 combines with J gene TRBJ2-7, with 7 bases that match TRBD1. The germline V gene encodes CDR1 SGHDT and CDR2 YYEEEE. This CDR3 region has 14 residues. The V and J ends lost 0 bases and 2 bases, in that order; junction bases with no gene match: 2. This chain's CDR3 is CASSLGTGPYEQYF. The DNA of the CDR3 is TGTGCCAGCAGCTTGGGGACAGGCCCCTACGAGCAGTACTTC.

Only one count was recorded for this clone. The chain uses TRBV19 and TRBJ1-5; tentatively, D is TRBD1 (6 bases). From germline, CDR1 is LNHDA and CDR2 SQIVND (reference sequence). The V and J ends lost 3 bases and 3 bases respectively, with 9 bases between them. CDR3 length equals 14 residues. The CDR3 DNA sequence: TGTGCCAGTAGTATCTGGACAGACAATCAGCCCCAGCATTTT. Its protein product is CASSIWTDNQPQHF. Full variable domain (outside the CDR3, taken from reference TRBV19 and TRBJ1-5): DGGITQSPKYLFRKEGQNVTLSCEQNLNHDAMYWYRQDPGQGLRLIYYSQIVNDFQKGDIAEGYSVSREKKESFPLTVTSAQKNPTAFYLCASSIWTDNQPQHFGDGTRLSIL.

This clone was counted between two and nine times. The chain combines TRBV28 with TRBJ2-1; D is undetermined. CDR1 and CDR2 from the germline V gene are MDHEN and SYDVKM. This CDR3 spans 15 amino acids. V was trimmed by 7 bases and J by 2 bases, leaving 15 bases between them. The CDR3 region is CASTNPEFAYNEQFF. As DNA, the CDR3 is TGTGCCAGCACAAATCCCGAGTTTGCCTACAATGAGCAGTTCTTC. Drawing the rest from reference TRBV28 and TRBJ2-1, the complete variable domain is DVKVTQSSRYLVKRTGEKVFLECVQDMDHENMFWYRQDPGLGLRLIYFSYDVKMKEKGDIPEGYSVSREKKERFSLILESASTNQTSMYLCASTNPEFAYNEQFFGPGTRLTVL.